Reported below is one TCR beta chain. What this receptor recognizes is not known. Within one base of it there is no much larger clone, and no base qualities were kept. The sample originates from a study of OX40 agonist ivuxolimab in advanced cancers. Looking at the study overall: Ivuxolimab was an agonistic, fully human IgG2 monoclonal antibody directed against OX40 (CD134), a costimulatory receptor. Partial responses occurred in three dose-escalation patients: two with cutaneous melanoma and one with hepatocellular carcinoma. In the dose-escalation cohort, approximately 82% of patients were male, and the mean age was about 55 years, with a range of roughly 20 to 85. Intravenous ivuxolimab was administered to patients every 2 weeks at six dose levels: 0.01, 0.1, 0.3, 1.5, 3 and 10 mg/kg. Peripheral TCRbeta sequencing aimed to test whether ivuxolimab altered TCR sequence diversity and caused clonal T-cell expansion. The paper covers the monotherapy dose-escalation part of the phase I ivuxolimab trial, which included N of about 51 patients. Patients were allowed to have had prior anti-PD-1, anti-PD-L1 or anti-CTLA-4 therapy, and 40% to 45% of the dose-escalation patients had been treated with checkpoint inhibitors. Of the roughly 53 patients in dose escalation, 19 had hepatocellular carcinoma, some 15 had melanoma, 9 had renal cell carcinoma and 9 had head and neck cancer. Points the paper makes about the study in general: Clonal expansion of both CD4+ and CD8+ blood T cells was observed from baseline to week 6 at doses 0.1 to 3.0 mg/kg. Antigen specificity was not determined for the clonally expanded peripheral T cells. After ivuxolimab, more expanded clones were found on average in CD8+ T cells than in CD4+ T cells. In the 0.1-3.0 mg/kg groups, partial responders were among the patients with the lowest normalized peripheral clonal expansion, particularly in CD8+ T cells. Low levels of normalized T-cell clonal expansion were also shown by some nonresponding patients.

Patients with autoimmune disease history or receiving systemic immunosuppression were excluded from the trial. Peripheral blood for TCR sequencing was collected from all dose cohorts at baseline, on cycle 4 day 1, and on cycle 7 day 1. The samples were drawn from a first-in-human, open-label, multicenter phase I dose-escalation trial of ivuxolimab. Adults with locally advanced or metastatic melanoma, renal cell carcinoma, hepatocellular carcinoma or head and neck squamous cell carcinoma were enrolled in the trial. CD4+ and CD8+ T cells were sorted separately from peripheral blood before TCR sequencing. From the germline V gene (reference sequence), CDR1 is WNHNN and CDR2 is SYGVQD. From cysteine to phenylalanine, the CDR3 is 14 amino acids long. Only the CDR3 region is kept as DNA, spanning 42 bases read in frame from base 1. V and J are trimmed by 6 bases and 8 bases, and the gene matches miss 7 bases of the junction.

Genomic DNA was isolated from the sorted cells so that the TCRbeta CDR3 region could be sequenced. The immunoSEQ Assay was used for sequencing of TCRbeta CDR3 regions. The table comes from immuneACCESS by way of TCRdb, which keeps in-frame sequences with V and J called. Part of the clones is missing from these tables; in studies checked, under half for an unresolved V gene and the rest for unknown reasons. In all, the sample holds 40,000 to 50,000 clones, and 88% of those were seen once. About 48% of the sample lies in the top ten. The sequence derives from an adult with an advanced solid tumor such as melanoma, head and neck, liver or kidney cancer. The sequence links TRBV10-1 to TRBJ2-4, with TRBD1 identical over 10 junction bases. Sequenced material: CD4+ or CD8+ T cells sorted from blood, taken in a trial of the OX40 agonist ivuxolimab. The nucleotide sequence reads TGCGCCAGCAGCGATACCGGGACAGGGGACATTCAGTACTTC. Its amino acids are CASSDTGTGDIQYF.